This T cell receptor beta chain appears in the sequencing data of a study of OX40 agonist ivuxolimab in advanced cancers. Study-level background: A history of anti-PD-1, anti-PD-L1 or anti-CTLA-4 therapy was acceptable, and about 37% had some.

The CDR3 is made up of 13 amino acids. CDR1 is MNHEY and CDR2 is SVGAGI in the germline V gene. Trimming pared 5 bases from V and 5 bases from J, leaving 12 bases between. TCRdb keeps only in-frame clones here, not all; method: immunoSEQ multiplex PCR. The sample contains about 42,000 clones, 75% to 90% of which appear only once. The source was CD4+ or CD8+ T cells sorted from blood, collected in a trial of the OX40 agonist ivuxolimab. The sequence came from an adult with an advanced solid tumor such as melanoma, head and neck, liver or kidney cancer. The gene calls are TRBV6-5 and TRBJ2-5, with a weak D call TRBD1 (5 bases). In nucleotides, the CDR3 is TGTGCCAGCAGTCGCCAGGGTACGGAGACCCAGTACTTC. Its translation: CASSRQGTETQYF.